The 29 T cell receptor beta chains presented below share a single source sample, sequenced in a study of T cells in localized non-small cell lung cancer. Sequencing was performed with immunoSEQ multiplex PCR; in TCRdb, only in-frame clones are kept and a portion is missing. The sample contains roughly 64,000 clones, roughly 79% of which appear only once. Material: PBMCs, obtained before any cancer treatment. The receptors come from a man between 40 and 75 years old with stage II lung adenocarcinoma.

In DNA, the CDR3 is TGTGCCAGCAGCCGCCACATGAACACTGAAGCTTTCTTT. Translated: CASSRHMNTEAFF. The chain uses TRBV14 and TRBJ1-1; D gene unclear. The germline CDR1 and CDR2 sequences are SGHDN and FVKESK. Trimming took off 4 bases at V and 0 bases at J, with 6 bases between the two ends. The CDR3 is made up of 13 amino acids.

This clone was counted at least ten times. The same CDR3 arises from other DNA sequences in this sample as well. V is TRBV5-1 and J is TRBJ2-1; the D gene is possibly TRBD2 (7 bases). CDR3 length: 15 amino acids. CDR1 SGHRS and CDR2 YFSETQ come from the germline V gene. Trimming took 4 bases from V and 4 from J, leaving 15 bases between them. This CDR3 reads CASSLGASGYNEQFF. The CDR3 nucleotides are TGCGCCAGCAGCCTGGGGGCTAGCGGATACAATGAGCAGTTCTTC.

The rearrangement joins TRBV19 to TRBJ2-2, with 9 bases lining up with TRBD1. Losses at the gene ends were 7 bases for V and 7 bases for J; bases not matched to a gene: 13. Germline CDR1 LNHDA, CDR2 SQIVND (reference sequence). CDR3 length equals 16 residues. In DNA, the CDR3 is TGTGCCAGTACAGGAGTAGGACAGGGGCTAATCGGGGAGCTGTTTTTT. Amino acids: CASTGVGQGLIGELFF.

CDR3 sequence reads: CASSVKPLYGYTF. DNA for the CDR3: TGTGCCAGCAGTGTCAAACCACTCTATGGCTACACCTTC. The chain recombines TRBV6-5 with TRBJ1-2; no firm D call. This CDR3 region has 13 residues. Trimming took off 5 bases at V and 4 bases at J, with 11 bases between the two ends. Germline CDR1 MNHEY, CDR2 SVGAGI.

CDR3: CASSETSGRGYNEQFF. The CDR3 DNA reads TGCGCCAGCAGTGAGACTAGCGGGAGGGGCTACAATGAGCAGTTCTTC. The chain joins TRBV10-1 to TRBJ2-1, with 13 bases identical to TRBD2. The CDR3 runs to 16 residues. Losses at the gene ends were 2 bases for V and 3 bases for J; bases not matched to a gene: 1. The germline V gene encodes CDR1 WNHNN and CDR2 SYGVQD (reference sequence).

The chain links TRBV10-1 to TRBJ2-7; D gene ambiguous. Looked up from germline, CDR1 is WNHNN and CDR2 is SYGVQD (reference sequence). With 4 bases removed from V and 1 base from J, the gap between germline ends came to 5 bases. The CDR3 is 12 residues long. This CDR3 reads CASSGGSYEQYF. As DNA, the CDR3 is TGCGCCAGCAGTGGAGGATCCTACGAGCAGTACTTC.

This rearrangement joins TRBV7-3 to TRBJ1-2; possible D gene TRBD1, 6 bases. The CDR3 runs 13 residues. CDR1 is SGHTA and CDR2 is FQGTGA in the germline V gene. V lost 4 bases, J lost 8 bases, and 14 bases lay in between. CDR3 coding DNA: TGTGCCAGCAGCTCCAGGGGAATGGAAGGCTACACCTTC. This gives the protein CASSSRGMEGYTF.

This clone showed up just once. V is TRBV4-3 and J is TRBJ1-2; D is ambiguous. The CDR3 contains 15 residues. Germline V lookup: CDR1 LGHNA, CDR2 YSLEER. V lost 1 base, J lost 2 bases, and 11 bases lay in between. CDR3 DNA sequence: TGCGCCAGCAGCCAAGTGCGGGAGTCGAACTATGGCTACACCTTC. It is translated as CASSQVRESNYGYTF.

The CDR3 DNA reads TGCGCCAGCAGCGAATATGGTGCTAACTATGGCTACACCTTC. Amino acid sequence: CASSEYGANYGYTF. The chain has TRBV5-1 and TRBJ1-2, with D uncertain. Germline V gene data show CDR1 as SGHRS and CDR2 as YFSETQ. This CDR3 is built from 14 residues. V was trimmed by 4 bases and J by 0 bases, leaving 10 bases between them.

The rearrangement joins TRBV4-3 to TRBJ1-2, with TRBD1 matching 10 bases. Germline V gene lookup returns CDR1 LGHNA and CDR2 YSLEER. This CDR3 comprises 17 residues. V shed 0 bases and J 4 bases; nucleotides not matched to a gene: 8. This CDR3 is CASSQESVTGGGYGYTF. For the CDR3, the DNA is TGCGCCAGCAGCCAAGAAAGTGTGACAGGGGGCGGCTATGGCTACACCTTC.

V gene TRBV30 combines with J gene TRBJ1-1, with 7 positions matching TRBD1. In germline, CDR1 is GTSNPN, CDR2 SVGIG (reference sequence). The V segment lost 3 bases and the J segment 8 bases; nucleotides outside the gene matches: 9. CDR3 length: 13 amino acids. The CDR3 coding sequence is TGTGCCTGGAGAGGAACAGGGGAGTGGGAAGCTTTCTTT. Its translation is CAWRGTGEWEAFF.

The chain links TRBV30 to TRBJ2-7, with TRBD2 identical over 12 bases. V shed 3 bases and J 4 bases; nucleotides not matched to a gene: 7. The CDR3 spans 15 residues. Germline V gene sequence: CDR1 GTSNPN, CDR2 SVGIG (reference sequence). CDR3 residues: CAWSQGLAGTYEQYF. The DNA of the CDR3 is TGTGCCTGGAGCCAAGGACTAGCGGGGACATACGAGCAGTACTTC.

The rearrangement links TRBV4-3 to TRBJ1-5, with D unclear. Per germline, CDR1 LGHNA and CDR2 YSLEER. The CDR3 loop spans 14 amino acids. Trimming left V 2 bases short and J 3 bases short, with 8 bases between. The CDR3 reads CASSQQRFNQPQHF. Written as DNA, the CDR3 is TGCGCCAGCAGCCAACAGAGGTTCAATCAGCCCCAGCATTTT.

The V and J genes are TRBV6-1 and TRBJ2-2; D ambiguous. This CDR3 is 15 amino acids long. Germline V gene data show CDR1 as MNHNS and CDR2 as SASEGT. V was clipped by 0 bases and J by 4 bases, with 9 bases between them. CDR3 loop: CASSEATSGTGELFF. CDR3 bases: TGTGCCAGCAGTGAAGCGACTTCCGGCACCGGGGAGCTGTTTTTT.

This sequence joins TRBV9 and TRBJ2-7, with D unresolved. CDR1 and CDR2 from the germline V gene are SGDLS and YYNGEE. The CDR3 is made up of 13 amino acids. Trimming removed 3 bases at V and 2 bases at J, with 9 bases between. CDR3 sequence: CASSGTATYEQYF. The CDR3 DNA follows: TGTGCCAGCAGCGGAACTGCCACCTACGAGCAGTACTTC.

This clone is deemed medium-sized. The rearrangement links TRBV2 to TRBJ1-1; D not certain. This CDR3 comprises 12 residues. The germline gives CDR1 SNHLY, CDR2 FYNNEI. V lost 9 bases and J 0 bases, leaving 8 bases between the germline ends. The CDR3 nucleotides are TGTGCCAGGGCCTCACTGAACACTGAAGCTTTCTTT. Residues: CARASLNTEAFF. Drawing the rest from reference TRBV2 and TRBJ1-1, the complete variable domain is EPEVTQTPSHQVTQMGQEVILRCVPISNHLYFYWYRQILGQKVEFLVSFYNNEISEKSEIFDDQFSVERPDGSNFTLKIRSTKLEDSAMYFCARASLNTEAFFGQGTRLTVV.

About this clone itself: This specimen includes other DNA sequences encoding the same CDR3. This chain links TRBV6-1 with TRBJ1-2; D possibly corresponds to TRBD1 (5 bases). CDR1 and CDR2 from the germline V gene are MNHNS and SASEGT. Between the trimmed V and J ends, which lost 4 bases and 1 base, there was a span of 7 bases. This CDR3 spans 13 amino acids. The DNA for the CDR3 is TGTGCCAGCAGTGCGACAGTTAACTATGGCTACACCTTC. It is translated as CASSATVNYGYTF.

The rearrangement links TRBV11-3 to TRBJ2-2; D not resolved. Looked up from germline, CDR1 is SGHNT and CDR2 is YENEEA. Trimming left V 4 bases short and J 0 bases short, with 3 bases between. The CDR3 totals 13 residues. Here the CDR3 DNA reads TGTGCCAGCAGCTCCTCGAACACCGGGGAGCTGTTTTTT. Amino acid sequence: CASSSSNTGELFF.

This clone was counted once. The chain combines TRBV19 with TRBJ1-2; perhaps TRBD1 as D (6 bases). The germline V gene encodes CDR1 LNHDA and CDR2 SQIVND (reference sequence). Trimming stripped 6 bases from V and 8 bases from J, with 13 bases between. CDR3 length: 12 residues. The CDR3 loop is CASSPQGKGYTF. In DNA form, the CDR3 reads TGTGCCAGTAGCCCACAGGGAAAAGGCTACACCTTC. The full variable domain, in which reference TRBV19 and TRBJ1-2 provide the parts outside the CDR3, is DGGITQSPKYLFRKEGQNVTLSCEQNLNHDAMYWYRQDPGQGLRLIYYSQIVNDFQKGDIAEGYSVSREKKESFPLTVTSAQKNPTAFYLCASSPQGKGYTFGSGTRLTVV.

The chain combines TRBV5-1 with TRBJ2-5, with D possibly called TRBD1 or TRBD2 (6 bases each). The V gene lost 0 bases and the J gene lost 1 base, with 10 bases spanning the gap. The germline CDR1 and CDR2 sequences are SGHRS and YFSETQ. This CDR3 contains 15 residues. CDR3 protein: CASSLDGGSQETQYF. The CDR3 DNA is TGCGCCAGCAGCTTGGACGGGGGCAGCCAAGAGACCCAGTACTTC.

For the CDR3, the DNA is TGTGCCTGGAGTCGGGACAGGGCGCAAAATTCACCCCTCCACTTT. Its translation is CAWSRDRAQNSPLHF. The rearrangement joins TRBV30 to TRBJ1-6; 9 bases map to TRBD1. This CDR3 has 15 residues. J gave up 7 bases and V 2 bases, and 6 bases lay outside the gene matches. Looked up from germline, CDR1 is GTSNPN and CDR2 is SVGIG (reference sequence).

The V and J genes are TRBV18 and TRBJ2-7; 10 bases align to TRBD1. CDR1 and CDR2 (germline): KGHSH, LQKENI. Trimming removed 0 bases from V and 4 bases from J; junction bases left unmatched: 6. This CDR3 region has 16 residues. The CDR3, as DNA: TGTGCCAGCTCACCACCAGCGGGACAGGGGAATTACGAGCAGTACTTC. Translation: CASSPPAGQGNYEQYF.

CDR3 residues: CASSLGDYSTEQFF. The DNA for the CDR3 is TGCGCCAGCAGCTTGGGGGACTACAGCACAGAGCAGTTCTTC. This chain joins TRBV5-1 and TRBJ2-1; TRBD2 matches 7 bases. Germline V gives CDR1 SGHRS, CDR2 YFSETQ. This CDR3 region has 14 residues. Trimming took 0 bases from V and 10 from J; bases not matched to a gene: 7.

This clone appeared a few times. The chain combines TRBV6-5 with TRBJ1-5; D is unresolved. Germline V gene lookup returns CDR1 MNHEY and CDR2 SVGAGI. The length of the CDR3 is 14 residues. Trimming removed 7 bases at V and 6 bases at J, with 16 bases between. CDR3 sequence (DNA): TGTGCCAGCAATAAGGAGATCACCGTTCAGCCCCAGCATTTT. It is translated as CASNKEITVQPQHF.

V and J are TRBV4-2 and TRBJ2-7, with D tentatively TRBD1 (5 bases). There are 16 residues in the CDR3. With 1 base removed from V and 3 bases from J, the gap between germline ends came to 16 bases. The V gene's germline CDR1 is LGHNA and CDR2 YNFKEQ. The CDR3 nucleotides are TGTGCCAGCAGCCAAGGTATAGGGGATAGAGGCTACGAGCAGTACTTC. Encoded protein: CASSQGIGDRGYEQYF.

This sequence joins TRBV5-8 and TRBJ2-3, with 7 positions matching TRBD2. There are 16 residues in the CDR3. V lost 0 bases to trimming and J lost 2 bases; unmatched junction nucleotides: 6. Germline V gives CDR1 SGHTS, CDR2 YDEGEE. In nucleotides, the CDR3 is TGTGCCAGCAGCTTGGAGGGCGGGAGTTTCACAGATACGCAGTATTTT. Residues: CASSLEGGSFTDTQYF.

This clone has just one count. The gene calls are TRBV4-3 and TRBJ1-3; the match to TRBD1 covers 7 bases. CDR3 length: 16 residues. Germline V gives CDR1 LGHNA, CDR2 YSLEER. The trim removed 0 bases at V and 2 bases at J, leaving 4 bases unmatched. The CDR3 loop reads CASSQDLRGPGNTIYF. CDR3 DNA sequence: TGCGCCAGCAGCCAAGATCTTAGGGGGCCTGGAAACACCATATATTTT.

The chain combines TRBV6-1 with TRBJ2-7, with TRBD1 identical over 8 bases. Germline CDR1 is MNHNS and CDR2 is SASEGT. J lost 5 bases, V lost 5 bases, and 8 bases had no gene match. This CDR3 is built from 14 residues. The CDR3 DNA follows: TGTGCCAGCAGTCTAGGGACAGGCCCCGACGAGCAGTACTTC. Protein product: CASSLGTGPDEQYF.

This chain uses TRBV7-3 with TRBJ1-1; D is unresolved. The V end was cut by 0 bases, the J end by 4 bases, with 6 bases between. Germline CDR1 reads SGHTA; CDR2 reads FQGTGA. The CDR3 runs to 13 residues. The CDR3 sequence is CASSLTRSTEAFF. CDR3 nucleotide sequence: TGTGCCAGCAGCTTAACCAGGAGCACTGAAGCTTTCTTT.